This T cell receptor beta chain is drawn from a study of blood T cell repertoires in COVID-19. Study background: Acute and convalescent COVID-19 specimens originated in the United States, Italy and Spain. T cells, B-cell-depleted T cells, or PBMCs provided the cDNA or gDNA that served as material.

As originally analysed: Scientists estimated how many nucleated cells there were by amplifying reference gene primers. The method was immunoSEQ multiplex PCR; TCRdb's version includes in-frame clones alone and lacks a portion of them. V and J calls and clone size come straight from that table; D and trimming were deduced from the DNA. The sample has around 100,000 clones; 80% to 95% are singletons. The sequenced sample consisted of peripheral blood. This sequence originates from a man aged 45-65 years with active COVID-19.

Here the CDR3 DNA reads TGTGCCAGCAGCTTAGCACAGGGTATGTACAATGAGCAGTTCTTC. This translates into CASSLAQGMYNEQFF. The chain combines TRBV7-8 with TRBJ2-1, with a possible D match to TRBD1 (6 bases). The germline CDR1 and CDR2 sequences are SGHVS and FQNEAQ. Between the trimmed V and J ends, which lost 0 bases and 4 bases, there was a span of 10 bases. The CDR3 has 15 residues.